Listed below are T cell receptor beta chains from one sample, sequenced in a study of CD8 T cells in ankylosing spondylitis. MiXCR, applied by TCRdb to the 5' RACE reads, yields one record per CDR3 protein. The sample carries about 440,000 distinct CDR3 sequences, 15% to 20% recorded once. Sequencing was performed on blood, either unsorted or a sorted T cell fraction (not recorded which). These receptor sequences come from a male donor with ankylosing spondylitis. CDR3s include the opening cysteine and the closing phenylalanine or tryptophan. Each record gives: clone size, V gene, J gene, CDR3 protein. Rows give clone size only sometimes, using once, few, many, or a class for an expanded clone.

few	TRBV28	TRBJ2-1	CASKAGGDEQFF
few	TRBV20-1	TRBJ2-5	CSATPWTGGETQYF
NA	TRBV6-5	TRBJ2-1	CASSYVGGGRNEQFF
many	TRBV2	TRBJ2-3	CASGGFSTDTQYF
NA	TRBV25-1	TRBJ2-2	CASEGQGAGELFF
NA	TRBV11-2	TRBJ2-7	CASSSLLAGAYLEQYF
many	TRBV20-1	TRBJ1-1	CSATSQAWDTEAFF
many	TRBV5-1	TRBJ1-1	CASRRAENTEAFF
few	TRBV7-2	TRBJ2-7	CASSLQSTTFYEQYF
few	TRBV5-1	TRBJ2-7	CASSLVFSGSYEQYF
NA	TRBV6-1	TRBJ2-2	CASSPSQRGTGELFF
NA	TRBV4-1	TRBJ2-5	CASSQGTSNGRETQYF
NA	TRBV20-1	TRBJ1-2	CSATDNRGSNYGYTF
NA	TRBV20-1	TRBJ1-1	CSAPSGDTEAFF
few	TRBV5-6	TRBJ1-2	CASSLGSAGGNYGYTF
few	TRBV9	TRBJ2-1	CASSARTSGRVEQFF
NA	TRBV18	TRBJ2-1	CASLEGLAAYNEQFF
NA	TRBV20-1	TRBJ2-6	CCARGLAKSSGANVLTF
few	TRBV5-1	TRBJ1-6	CASSPGTGRGSPLHF
few	TRBV2	TRBJ2-1	CASSAQGSSYNEQFF
NA	TRBV7-2	TRBJ2-2	CASSSAKQGYTGELFF
NA	TRBV4-1	TRBJ2-3	CASSQDSLAGGADTQYF
few	TRBV5-1	TRBJ2-3	CASSPGSGFGTDTQYF
few	TRBV15	TRBJ2-1	CATSRGAGSYNEQFF